The source of this T cell receptor beta chain is a study of monozygotic twins with inflammatory bowel disease. Germline CDR1 reads SEHNR; CDR2 reads FQNEAQ (reference sequence). This CDR3 spans 14 amino acids. For every sample, eight separate reactions were used to make cDNA. For each CDR3 protein, TCRdb gives one entry from its re-call of the 5' RACE reads, without DNA. The sample spans 330,000 or so distinct CDR3 sequences; the ten largest clones claim around 2%. Notes on this clonotype: The antigen is unknown.

General study points: Patient repertoire variability may have increased through differing immunosuppressive treatments. Healthy co-twins showed greater TCRbeta diversity (inverse Simpson) than IBD patients.

Sequencing used blood. The TCR was taken from a human donor with ulcerative colitis or Crohn's disease, or a healthy co-twin of an affected twin (not recorded which). The chain is built from TRBV7-9 and TRBJ2-7; TCRdb's D call, TRBD1, is unchecked because there is no DNA. The CDR3 protein is CASSLGQNSYEQYF.